This T cell receptor (beta chain) emerged from a study of control samples from healthy donors and cancer patients. Sequencing was performed with immunoSEQ multiplex PCR; in TCRdb, only in-frame clones are kept and a portion is missing. The data contain 100,000 to 150,000 clones, about 93% of them seen just once; the ten biggest clones take up approximately 1.7%. The CDR3 is made up of 15 amino acids. With V trimmed by 7 bases and J by 6 bases, 11 bases remained unmatched. CDR1 and CDR2 (germline): MNHEY, SVGAGI. The sequence came from a man aged 45-65 years with head and neck cancer. This rearrangement joins TRBV6-5 to TRBJ2-2; 7 bases line up with TRBD2. The source material was PBMCs. This CDR3 reads CASTIGRAVAGELFF. CDR3 in DNA: TGTGCCAGCACGATAGGGAGGGCAGTGGCCGGGGAGCTGTTTTTT.